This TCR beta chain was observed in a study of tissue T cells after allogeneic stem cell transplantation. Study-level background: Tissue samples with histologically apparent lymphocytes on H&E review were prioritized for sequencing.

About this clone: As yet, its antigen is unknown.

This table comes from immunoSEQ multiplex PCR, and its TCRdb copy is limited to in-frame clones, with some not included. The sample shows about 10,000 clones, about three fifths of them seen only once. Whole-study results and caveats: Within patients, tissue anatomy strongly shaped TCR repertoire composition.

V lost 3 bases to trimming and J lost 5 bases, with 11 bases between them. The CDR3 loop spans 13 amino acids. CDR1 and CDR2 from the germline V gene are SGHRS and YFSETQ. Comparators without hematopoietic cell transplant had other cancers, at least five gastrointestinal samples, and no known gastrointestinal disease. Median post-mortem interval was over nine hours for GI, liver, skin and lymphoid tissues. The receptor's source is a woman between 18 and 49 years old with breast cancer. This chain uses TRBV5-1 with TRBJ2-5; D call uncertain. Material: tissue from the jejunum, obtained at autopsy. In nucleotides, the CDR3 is TGCGCCAGCAGCTCCGGCGGTGGGGAGACCCAGTACTTC. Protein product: CASSSGGGETQYF.